The 16 T cell receptor beta chains given below trace back to one sample, sequenced in a study of vaccination effects on CD4 cells after COVID-19. Viral peptide pool expansion of antigen-specific CD4+ T cells preceded sequencing in the ViraFEST assay. Culture lasted 10 days before CD4+ T cell isolation. The vaccine given was either BNT162b2 or mRNA-1273, in two doses. No cognate antigen is known for these TCRs. Generated by immunoSEQ multiplex PCR, the TCRdb table keeps only in-frame clones and is missing some. The sample has about 35,000 clones, roughly 78% seen once. The source material was CD4+ T cells from PBMCs cultured with HCoV-NL63 spike peptides, sampled after COVID-19 vaccination. The receptors derive from a human donor who received a COVID-19 vaccine. Some clones in this sample may be carry-over from other donors' samples.

The chain couples TRBV6-6 to TRBJ2-7; the match to TRBD1 covers 7 bases. Germline V gives CDR1 MNHNY, CDR2 SVGAGI (reference sequence). J gave up 6 bases and V 5 bases, and 13 bases lay outside the gene matches. The CDR3 is made up of 15 amino acids. CDR3 bases: TGTGCCAGCAGTGACACCCAGGGGCGGACAGGCGAGCAGTACGTC. Translated, it gives CASSDTQGRTGEQYV.

This clone is a singleton in its sample. The CDR3 coding sequence is TGTGCCACCAGTTCCAGGACACTGGCTGGAAACACCATATATTTT. This encodes CATSSRTLAGNTIYF. The V call is TRBV15, the J call TRBJ1-3; D is perhaps TRBD1 (5 bases). The CDR3 sequence is 15 residues long. Germline lookup yields CDR1 LNHNV and CDR2 YYDKDF (reference sequence). V lost 6 bases to trimming and J lost 2 bases, with 14 bases between them.

The V call is TRBV18, the J call TRBJ2-6; 8 positions agree with TRBD1. CDR3 length: 17 amino acids. The germline V gene encodes CDR1 KGHSH and CDR2 LQKENI. The J segment lost 0 bases and the V segment lost 6 bases, leaving 7 bases of the junction unmatched. The CDR3 sequence is CASSQGQVDSGANVLTF. The CDR3 coding sequence is TGTGCCAGCTCGCAGGGACAGGTAGACTCTGGGGCCAACGTCCTGACTTTC.

This clone ranks as medium-sized. The chain uses TRBV7-9 and TRBJ1-5; 7 positions agree with TRBD1. The ends lost 1 base at V and 6 bases at J; junction bases unmatched: 3. Germline V gene data show CDR1 as SEHNR and CDR2 as FQNEAQ (reference sequence). The CDR3 totals 14 residues. CDR3 protein: CASSLGAGGQPQHF. In nucleotides, the CDR3 is TGTGCCAGCAGCTTAGGGGCAGGGGGTCAGCCCCAGCATTTT.

The chain recombines TRBV7-2 with TRBJ2-3, with 12 bases aligning to TRBD2. This CDR3 is 17 amino acids long. J was trimmed by 5 bases and V by 1 base; bases with no gene match: 7. Germline V gene lookup returns CDR1 SGHTA and CDR2 FQGNSA. The chain's CDR3 is CASSLGASGGAQDTQYF. For the CDR3, the DNA is TGTGCCAGCAGCTTAGGGGCTAGCGGGGGGGCCCAAGATACGCAGTATTTT.

The chain combines TRBV3-1 (or the pseudogene TRBV3-2) with TRBJ2-3; no definite D call. Trimming shortened V by 4 bases and J by 6 bases, and 11 bases separated the two germline ends. The CDR3 runs to 13 residues. Germline V lookup: CDR1 LGHDT, CDR2 YNNKEL (reference sequence). This chain's CDR3 is CASSPNLGDTQYF. Here the CDR3 DNA reads TGTGCCAGCAGCCCCAACTTAGGGGATACGCAGTATTTT.

V and J are TRBV6-6 and TRBJ1-1; 7 bases fit TRBD1. The V segment lost 5 bases and the J segment 6 bases; nucleotides outside the gene matches: 21. Germline V gene lookup returns CDR1 MNHNY and CDR2 SVGAGI (reference sequence). The CDR3 sequence is 18 residues long. In DNA form, the CDR3 reads TGTGCCAGCAGTCCCAACCGGCAGGGGGAAAGTTTGGAAGCTGAAGCTTTCTTT. Its translation: CASSPNRQGESLEAEAFF.

The chain carries TRBV3-1 (or the pseudogene TRBV3-2) and TRBJ2-3; D remains unclear. The germline gives CDR1 LGHDT, CDR2 YNNKEL (reference sequence). The CDR3 loop spans 13 amino acids. V was clipped by 10 bases and J by 0 bases, with 11 bases between them. CDR3 loop: CATASYSTDTQYF. The CDR3 DNA sequence: TGTGCCACGGCGAGTTACAGCACAGATACGCAGTATTTT.

This chain connects TRBV28 to TRBJ1-5, with D uncertain. CDR3 length: 13 residues. CDR1 is MDHEN, CDR2 SYDVKM, per germline. V lost 6 bases and J 6 bases, leaving 12 bases between the germline ends. CDR3 sequence reads: CASRQPLSQPQHF. In DNA form, the CDR3 reads TGTGCCAGCAGACAACCACTTAGTCAGCCCCAGCATTTT.

This clone has a handful of counts. This chain links TRBV7-9 with TRBJ1-3; no firm D call. This CDR3 is 14 amino acids long. In germline, CDR1 is SEHNR, CDR2 FQNEAQ (reference sequence). Trimming pared 1 base from V and 6 bases from J, leaving 10 bases between. The CDR3 loop is CASSLEGFENTIYF. The CDR3 DNA reads as TGTGCCAGCAGCTTAGAAGGTTTCGAAAACACCATATATTTT. Supplemented by reference TRBV7-9 and TRBJ1-3, the full variable domain reads DTGVSQNPRHKITKRGQNVTFRCDPISEHNRLYWYRQTLGQGPEFLTYFQNEAQLEKSRLLSDRFSAERPKGSFSTLEIQRTEQGDSAMYLCASSLEGFENTIYFGEGSWLTVV.

The V call is TRBV6-5, the J call TRBJ1-2; D not resolved. CDR1 and CDR2 from the germline V gene are MNHEY and SVGAGI. CDR3 length: 13 residues. Between the trimmed V and J ends, which lost 6 bases and 2 bases, there was a span of 10 bases. CDR3 residues: CASRQRENYGYTF. DNA for the CDR3: TGTGCCAGCAGACAACGGGAGAACTATGGCTACACCTTC.

The chain carries TRBV6-5 and TRBJ2-5; possible D gene TRBD1, 7 bases. Trimming shortened V by 7 bases and J by 5 bases, and 17 bases separated the two germline ends. Germline CDR1 reads MNHEY; CDR2 reads SVGAGI. This CDR3 has 14 residues. Here the CDR3 reads CASTSGGPGETQYF. The DNA for the CDR3 is TGTGCCAGCACTTCAGGGGGGCCTGGGGAGACCCAGTACTTC.

The chain links TRBV6-1 to TRBJ1-2; tentatively, D is TRBD1 (6 bases). This CDR3 spans 14 amino acids. Germline CDR1 is MNHNS and CDR2 is SASEGT. V shed 3 bases and J shed 5 bases, with 13 bases lying between them. CDR3: CASSDFRGPYGYTF. The CDR3 DNA sequence: TGTGCCAGCAGTGATTTTCGGGGGCCATATGGCTACACCTTC.

The chain links TRBV28 to TRBJ2-6; D remains ambiguous. The V end lost 5 bases, the J end lost 2 bases, and 10 bases lay between the germline ends. CDR1 and CDR2 (germline): MDHEN, SYDVKM. The CDR3 has 15 amino acids. The CDR3 reads CASSPGGPGANVLTF. CDR3 bases: TGTGCCAGCAGTCCAGGTGGGCCTGGGGCCAACGTCCTGACTTTC.

The CDR3 nucleotides read TGTGCCAGCAGCCCCAGGGGCACAGGAATGGCTGAAGCTTTCTTT. It translates to CASSPRGTGMAEAFF. The rearrangement links TRBV7-8 to TRBJ1-1; tentatively, D is TRBD1 (6 bases). The germline V and J ends were trimmed by 5 bases and 6 bases, with 19 bases remaining between them. Germline V CDR1 and CDR2: SGHVS, FQNEAQ. This CDR3 contains 15 residues.

The genes are TRBV6-5 and TRBJ2-7; 7 nucleotides match TRBD1. Germline V gene sequence: CDR1 MNHEY, CDR2 SVGAGI. The V gene end was trimmed by 6 bases and the J gene end by 3 bases; junction bases not matched to a gene: 2. CDR3 size: 12 residues. CDR3 residues: CASRGQSYEQYV. The CDR3, as DNA: TGTGCCAGCAGGGGACAGAGCTACGAGCAGTACGTC.